These T cell receptor beta chains were read from a single sample in a study of human T cells and chemical hapten exposure. TCRdb reprocessed the RACE reads via MiXCR and lists one record per CDR3 protein. The sample holds about 180,000 distinct CDR3 sequences, more than 25% seen once. The sample was whole blood, taken in connection with sensitization to the hapten diphenylcyclopropenone (DPC). The receptors derive from a young woman with alopecia areata. Some clones in this sample may be carry-over from other donors' samples. Both conserved end residues are part of each CDR3. A D gene is named only where the DNA matches it firmly. Clone sizes are given selectively: once, few, many, or a class where the clone is expanded.

TRBV6-1,13,-,TRBJ2-7,few,TGTGCCAGCAGTCGGGACTCCGTCTACGAGCAGTACTTC,CASSRDSVYEQYF
TRBV9,14,TRBD2,TRBJ2-7,few,TGTGCCAGCAGCGGGGGGGGGACTGCCTACGAGCAGTACTTC,CASSGGGTAYEQYF
TRBV30,16,-,TRBJ1-3,-,TGTGCCTGGAGTGTGGACAGCCCTGGCGCTGGAAACACCATATATTTT,CAWSVDSPGAGNTIYF
TRBV5-4,13,-,TRBJ2-7,-,TGTGCCAGCAGGTCGAACAGGGACCCCGAGCAGTACTTC,CASRSNRDPEQYF
TRBV7-9,15,-,TRBJ2-2,-,TGTGCCAGCAATGGGCAGGGAAGGAACACCGGGGAGCTGTTTTTT,CASNGQGRNTGELFF
TRBV7-9,14,-,TRBJ2-2,-,TGTGCCAGCAGCCCGGAGGGAAGGCCCGGGGAGCTGTTTTTT,CASSPEGRPGELFF
TRBV6-5,17,TRBD2,TRBJ2-2,few,TGTGCCAGCAGTTACATGAGCGGGAGGGATCACACCGGGGAGCTGTTTTTT,CASSYMSGRDHTGELFF
TRBV29-1,12,-,TRBJ2-5,many,TGCAGCGTCCCCAGGACCAGCGAGACCCAGTACTTC,CSVPRTSETQYF
TRBV6-2/TRBV6-3,16,TRBD2,TRBJ2-7,-,TGTGCCAGCAGTTACTCGCCAGCGGGGGTCTCCTACGAGCAGTACTTC,CASSYSPAGVSYEQYF
TRBV29-1,13,TRBD1,TRBJ2-3,few,TGCAGCGAGACAGGGGCGGGCACAGATACGCAGTATTTT,CSETGAGTDTQYF
TRBV28,15,TRBD1,TRBJ2-5,-,TGTGCCAGCGAGGGGACAGGGGGCTTCCAAGAGACCCAGTACTTC,CASEGTGGFQETQYF